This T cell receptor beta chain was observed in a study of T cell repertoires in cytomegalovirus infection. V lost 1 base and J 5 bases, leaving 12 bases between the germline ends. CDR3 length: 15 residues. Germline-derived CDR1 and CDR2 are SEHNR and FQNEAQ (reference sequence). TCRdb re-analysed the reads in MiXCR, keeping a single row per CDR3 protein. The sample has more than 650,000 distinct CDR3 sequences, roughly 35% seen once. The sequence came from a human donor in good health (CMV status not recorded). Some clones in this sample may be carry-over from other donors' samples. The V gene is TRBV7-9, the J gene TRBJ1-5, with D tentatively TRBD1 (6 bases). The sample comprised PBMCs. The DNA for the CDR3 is TGTGCCAGCAGCTTAGGGTCTGGGGGCCATCAGCCCCAGCATTTT. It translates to CASSLGSGGHQPQHF.